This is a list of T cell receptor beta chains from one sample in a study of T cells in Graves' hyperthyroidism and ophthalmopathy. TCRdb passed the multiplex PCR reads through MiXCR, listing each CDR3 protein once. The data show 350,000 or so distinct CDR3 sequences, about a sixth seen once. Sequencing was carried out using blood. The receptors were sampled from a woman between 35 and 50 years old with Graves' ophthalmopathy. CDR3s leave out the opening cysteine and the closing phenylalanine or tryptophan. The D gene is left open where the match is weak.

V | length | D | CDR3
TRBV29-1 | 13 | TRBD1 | SVEGVLRGRTEAF
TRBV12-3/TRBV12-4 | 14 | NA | AISPSLAFVSYEQY
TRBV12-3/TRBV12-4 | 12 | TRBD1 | ASSLGTAGNTIY
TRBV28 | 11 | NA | ASRHTESYEQS
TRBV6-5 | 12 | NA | ASRYRQMDTEAF
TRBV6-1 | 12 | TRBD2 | ASSARGGGQTQY
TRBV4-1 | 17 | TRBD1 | ASSQDPGQGTSGANVLT
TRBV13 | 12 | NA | ASSLKQSSYEQY
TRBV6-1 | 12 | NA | ASSGMGPSYEQY
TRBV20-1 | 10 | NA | SATQGQETQY
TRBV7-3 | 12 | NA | ASSPTGRGTEAF
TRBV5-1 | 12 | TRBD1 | ASSLDRGATEAF
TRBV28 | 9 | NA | AISLPTEAY
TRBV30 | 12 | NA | AWSAARQGQPQH
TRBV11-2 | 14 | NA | ASSFNMGGIGNTIY
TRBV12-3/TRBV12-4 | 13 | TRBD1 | ASPRQGAGTGELF
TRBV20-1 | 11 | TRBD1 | SARTGKSYEQY
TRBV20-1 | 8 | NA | SARQETQY
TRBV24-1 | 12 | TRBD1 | ATSDRAYTGELF
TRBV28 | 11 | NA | ASSFKAITEAF
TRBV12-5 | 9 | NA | ASGSEQPQH
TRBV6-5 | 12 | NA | ASSYSFMVKTQY
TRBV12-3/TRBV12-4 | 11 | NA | ASSLTESYGYT
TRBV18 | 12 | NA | ASPHRSSYNEQF
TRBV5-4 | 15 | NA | ASSLLLEWRGGYEQY
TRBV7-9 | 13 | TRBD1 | ASSHNRQGNTEAF
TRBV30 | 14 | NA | AWSPDGLVYTGELF
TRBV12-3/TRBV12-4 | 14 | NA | ASSPAGQVSNQPQL
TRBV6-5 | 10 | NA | ASRGWNTEAF
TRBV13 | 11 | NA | ASTKGGGAEAF
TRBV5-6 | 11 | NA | ASKPGVGETQY
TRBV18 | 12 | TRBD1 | ASSQDRVYTEAF
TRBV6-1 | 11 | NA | ASSMTPRVEAF
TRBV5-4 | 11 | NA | ASSRDATYEQY
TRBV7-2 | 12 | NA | ASSLLKAGNTIY
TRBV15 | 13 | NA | ATSRGGLPRYEQY
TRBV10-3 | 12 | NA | AISEGSSTGELF
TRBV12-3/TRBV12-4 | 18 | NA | ASSFDPPARGSSFGNTIY
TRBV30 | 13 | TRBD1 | AWKPQGYSNQPQH